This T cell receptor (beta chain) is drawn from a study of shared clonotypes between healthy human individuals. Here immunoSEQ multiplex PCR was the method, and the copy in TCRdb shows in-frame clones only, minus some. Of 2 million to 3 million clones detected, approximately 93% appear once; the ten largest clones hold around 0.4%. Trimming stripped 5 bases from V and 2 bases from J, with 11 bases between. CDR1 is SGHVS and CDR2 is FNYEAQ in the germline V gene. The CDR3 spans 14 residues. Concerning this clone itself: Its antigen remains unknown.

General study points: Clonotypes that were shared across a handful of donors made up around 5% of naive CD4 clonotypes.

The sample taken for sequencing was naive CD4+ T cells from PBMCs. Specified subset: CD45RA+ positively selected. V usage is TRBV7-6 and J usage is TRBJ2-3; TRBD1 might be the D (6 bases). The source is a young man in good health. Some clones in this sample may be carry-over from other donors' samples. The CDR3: CASSPGQSTDTQYF. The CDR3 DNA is TGTGCCAGCAGCCCCGGACAGTCCACAGATACGCAGTATTTT.